These 18 T cell receptor beta chains share one sample of origin, sequenced in a study of T-cell memory formation after mild COVID-19. TCRdb called the 5' RACE reads again in MiXCR, with one record for every CDR3 protein. Here the sample spans approximately 150,000 distinct CDR3 sequences, 15% to 20% being singletons. Sequenced material: PBMCs or a T cell subset sorted from them (not recorded which). All receptors come from an adult woman who had mild COVID-19 (a few samples of this study predate the infection). Cell type and time point are not known.

In this sample, this clonotype turned up a few times. This chain links TRBV12-3 or TRBV12-4 with TRBJ1-5; 7 bases fit TRBD1. CDR3 length: 14 residues. The V and J ends lost 5 bases and 5 bases, in that order; junction bases with no gene match: 6. In nucleotides, the CDR3 is TGTGCCAGCAGTACAGGGGAAGAATATCAGCCCCAGCATTTT. It yields the protein CASSTGEEYQPQHF.

In DNA form, the CDR3 reads TGTGCCAGCAGTTCAATCGGGACTAGCAGCAAAGTGCAGTACTTC. Its translation is CASSSIGTSSKVQYF. The V and J genes are TRBV12-3 or TRBV12-4 and TRBJ2-7; TRBD2 agrees at 9 bases. Losses at the gene ends were 4 bases for V and 9 bases for J; bases not matched to a gene: 13. The CDR3 runs to 15 residues.

This clonotype was seen a few times. V and J are TRBV5-1 and TRBJ2-1; D is possibly TRBD1 (5 bases). The V gene's germline CDR1 is SGHRS and CDR2 YFSETQ. The CDR3 covers 12 residues. Trimming removed 4 bases from V and 9 bases from J, with 11 bases in between. The CDR3 region has the DNA TGCGCCAGCAGCCTGACAGATTTTGAGCAGTTCTTC. Residues: CASSLTDFEQFF.

This clonotype was seen ten or more times. The chain combines TRBV5-1 with TRBJ2-3; 9 bases align to TRBD1. V lost 7 bases to trimming and J lost 1 base; unmatched junction nucleotides: 4. CDR3 size: 14 residues. Germline V gene sequence: CDR1 SGHRS, CDR2 YFSETQ. The CDR3 spells CASERTGGTDTQYF. The CDR3 DNA follows: TGCGCCAGCGAACGGACAGGGGGCACAGATACGCAGTATTTT. Variable domain in full (rest from reference TRBV5-1 and TRBJ2-3): KAGVTQTPRYLIKTRGQQVTLSCSPISGHRSVSWYQQTPGQGLQFLFEYFSETQRNKGNFPGRFSGRQFSNSRSEMNVSTLELGDSALYLCASERTGGTDTQYFGPGTRLTVL.

The chain carries TRBV7-8 and TRBJ2-7, with a weak D call TRBD2 (7 bases). CDR1 is SGHVS, CDR2 FQNEAQ, per germline. The CDR3 has 13 amino acids. Trimming shortened V by 11 bases and J by 6 bases, and 20 bases separated the two germline ends. CDR3: CAGGQRDGGEQYF. The CDR3 DNA follows: TGTGCCGGGGGCCAGCGGGATGGAGGCGAGCAGTACTTC.

This clonotype has only a few counts. The chain uses TRBV20-1 and TRBJ1-2; D is unclear. The V end was cut by 0 bases, the J end by 8 bases, with 7 bases between. Germline CDR1 DFQATT, CDR2 SNEGSKA (reference sequence). This CDR3 has 11 residues. The chain's CDR3 is CSARDPSGYTF. CDR3 nucleotides: TGCAGTGCTAGAGATCCCTCGGGCTACACCTTC.

Only one count was recorded for this clonotype. The chain carries TRBV6-6 and TRBJ2-7; D is unresolved. V lost 2 bases to trimming and J lost 3 bases, with 11 bases between them. From germline, CDR1 is MNHNY and CDR2 SVGAGI (reference sequence). This CDR3 is built from 14 residues. The chain's CDR3 is CASSYGSSGYEQYF. The CDR3 DNA reads TGTGCCAGCAGTTACGGCTCGTCTGGCTACGAGCAGTACTTC.

By sample fraction, this clonotype is medium-sized. The V and J genes are TRBV12-3 or TRBV12-4 and TRBJ2-5, with D perhaps assigned TRBD1 or TRBD2 (5 bases each). The CDR3 sequence is 15 residues long. V was pared by 4 bases and J by 5 bases, with 17 bases between. The CDR3 reads CASSSGTPGVETQYF. DNA of the CDR3: TGTGCCAGCAGTTCCGGGACCCCGGGCGTGGAGACCCAGTACTTC.

The V and J genes are TRBV29-1 and TRBJ1-2; D remains unclear. Germline values: CDR1 SQVTM, CDR2 ANQGSEA. This CDR3 contains 11 residues. Trimming took off 7 bases at V and 8 bases at J, with 14 bases between the two ends. The chain's CDR3 is CSGGSPKGYTF. CDR3 DNA: TGCAGCGGTGGCAGCCCTAAGGGCTACACCTTC.

This clonotype was counted at least ten times. The chain links TRBV7-2 to TRBJ2-1; TRBD2 matches at 11 bases. Germline loops: CDR1 SGHTA, CDR2 FQGNSA. The CDR3 covers 17 residues. V shed 4 bases and J 6 bases; nucleotides not matched to a gene: 11. The CDR3 nucleotides read TGTGCCAGCAGCTCAGCGTCCCTTAGCGGGAGGGCCAATGAGCAGTTCTTC. Translating gives CASSSASLSGRANEQFF.

The rearrangement uses TRBV7-2 and TRBJ2-1; 8 nucleotides agree with TRBD2. CDR1 and CDR2 (germline): SGHTA, FQGNSA. The length of the CDR3 is 15 residues. V dropped 3 bases and J dropped 8; count of bases not matched to a gene: 9. The CDR3 sequence is CASSFTGTSGYEQFF. The DNA of the CDR3 is TGTGCCAGCAGCTTTACCGGGACTAGTGGCTATGAGCAGTTCTTC. Variable domain in full (rest from reference TRBV7-2 and TRBJ2-1): GAGVSQSPSNKVTEKGKDVELRCDPISGHTALYWYRQSLGQGLEFLIYFQGNSAPDKSGLPSDRFSAERTGGSVSTLTIQRTQQEDSAVYLCASSFTGTSGYEQFFGPGTRLTVL.

The V and J genes are TRBV27 and TRBJ1-2; 7 nucleotides match TRBD1. The CDR3 extends over 15 amino acids. Per germline, CDR1 MNHEY and CDR2 SMNVEV (reference sequence). V lost 5 bases and J lost 4; bases outside the gene matches: 10. The CDR3 nucleotides are TGTGCCAGCAGTCCCAGGGACAGTGCGACCTATGGCTACACCTTC. This sequence encodes CASSPRDSATYGYTF.

This clonotype turned up a few times. The V call is TRBV6-2 or TRBV6-3, the J call TRBJ2-4; 7 positions match TRBD1. Germline assignment: CDR1 MNHEY and CDR2 SVGEGT. V dropped 5 bases and J dropped 9; count of bases not matched to a gene: 7. The CDR3 is 13 residues long. CDR3 DNA sequence: TGTGCCAGCAGTCAGACAGGGAATAGCATTCAGTACTTC. It codes for CASSQTGNSIQYF.

The rearrangement links TRBV5-1 to TRBJ2-7; D unclear. The V end lost 0 bases, the J end lost 2 bases, and 12 bases lay between the germline ends. This CDR3 contains 15 residues. From germline, CDR1 is SGHRS and CDR2 YFSETQ. The chain's CDR3 is CASSLASPEPYEQYF. CDR3 coding DNA: TGCGCCAGCAGCTTGGCCTCCCCGGAACCCTACGAGCAGTACTTC.

The CDR3 bases are TGCGCCAGCATCCTGGACGCGGGGGTCGGCGAGCAGTACTTC. Amino acid sequence: CASILDAGVGEQYF. The rearrangement links TRBV5-1 to TRBJ2-7; 7 bases map to TRBD2. This CDR3 has 14 residues. The germline gives CDR1 SGHRS, CDR2 YFSETQ. V was clipped by 6 bases and J by 6 bases; unmatched bases: 12.

The sample holds a few counts of this clonotype. The rearrangement uses TRBV19 and TRBJ2-3; unclear D gene. The length of the CDR3 is 15 residues. V gave up 3 bases and J gave up 0 bases, with 10 bases separating them. Germline CDR1 is LNHDA and CDR2 is SQIVND (reference sequence). The CDR3 is CASSIAVASTDTQYF. The CDR3 DNA reads as TGTGCCAGTAGTATCGCGGTAGCCAGCACAGATACGCAGTATTTT.

This clonotype occurred a few times. This chain uses TRBV3-1 with TRBJ2-7, with no clear D. The germline gives CDR1 LGHDT, CDR2 YNNKEL (reference sequence). The CDR3 sequence is 15 residues long. V lost 1 base, J lost 1 base, and 11 bases lay in between. CDR3: CASSQVFIRSYEQYF. CDR3 DNA sequence: TGTGCCAGCAGCCAAGTATTTATACGATCCTACGAGCAGTACTTC.

This clonotype has more than one count but fewer than ten. This rearrangement joins TRBV25-1 to TRBJ2-2; D remains ambiguous. Germline-derived CDR1 and CDR2 are MGHDK and SYGVNS. The CDR3 extends over 13 amino acids. Trimming stripped 8 bases from V and 5 bases from J, with 12 bases between. For the CDR3, the DNA is TGTGCCAGCTCCGGGCGCCGGACCGGGGAGCTGTTTTTT. The encoded protein is CASSGRRTGELFF.